These T cell receptor beta chains were read from a single sample in a study of Tregs in tolerant kidney transplant recipients. Data came from immunoSEQ multiplex PCR; TCRdb stores just in-frame clones and leaves some out. The table records about 50,000 clones, approximately 89% of them present only once. The sample here was CD8+ T cells from blood (PBMCs), taken 12 months after the transplant. The receptors were sampled from a human patient who received a combined kidney and bone marrow transplant. These T cells may partly come from the graft donor. CDR3s include the opening cysteine and the closing phenylalanine or tryptophan. The D gene is left open where the match is weak. The size field is filled for only some rows; it gives once, few, many or a size class.

abundance	d_gene	v_gene	j_gene	CDR3aa	CDR3nt
NA	TRBD2	TRBV9	TRBJ2-1	CASSHGLAGEVSYEQFF	TGTGCCAGCAGTCATGGACTAGCGGGAGAAGTAAGCTATGAGCAGTTCTTC
NA	NA	TRBV18	TRBJ1-2	CASSPAGLRRANYGYTF	TGTGCCAGCTCACCGGCCGGGTTAAGGAGGGCAAACTATGGCTACACCTTC
NA	TRBD1	TRBV11-2	TRBJ2-7	CASSAGTALEQYF	TGTGCCAGCAGCGCCGGGACAGCGCTCGAGCAGTACTTC
NA	NA	TRBV6-5	TRBJ1-6	CASSNSNSPLHF	TGTGCCAGCAGTAACAGTAATTCACCCCTCCACTTT
NA	NA	TRBV4-3	TRBJ2-1	CASSGSGGKSYNEQFF	TGCGCCAGCAGCGGGAGTGGGGGGAAATCGTACAATGAGCAGTTCTTC
NA	NA	TRBV7-9	TRBJ1-1	CASSLVAGATEAFF	TGTGCCAGCAGCTTAGTTGCAGGGGCCACTGAAGCTTTCTTT
NA	TRBD1	TRBV4-3	TRBJ1-2	CASSQAASQGRGYTF	TGCGCCAGCAGCCAAGCGGCATCACAGGGGAGAGGCTACACCTTC
NA	TRBD1	TRBV7-6	TRBJ1-1	CASSPGQANTEAFF	TGTGCCAGCAGCCCAGGACAGGCGAACACTGAAGCTTTCTTT
NA	NA	TRBV19	TRBJ2-1	CASSSGAYNEQFF	TGTGCCAGTAGTAGCGGGGCATACAATGAGCAGTTCTTC
NA	NA	TRBV7-9	TRBJ2-3	CASSPGQYTDTQYF	TGTGCCAGCAGCCCCGGACAGTACACAGATACGCAGTATTTT
NA	TRBD2	TRBV7-7	TRBJ2-7	CASTLPGASGYEQYF	TGTGCCAGCACCTTGCCTGGGGCTAGCGGCTACGAGCAGTACTTC
NA	NA	TRBV14	TRBJ1-5	CASSQGRGGNQPQHF	TGTGCCAGCAGCCAAGGTAGGGGCGGAAATCAGCCCCAGCATTTT
NA	TRBD1	TRBV29-1	TRBJ1-2	CSVGGRDRGPGDYGYTF	TGCAGCGTTGGGGGGAGGGACAGGGGGCCAGGGGACTATGGCTACACCTTC
once	TRBD2	TRBV9	TRBJ2-3	CASSLTTSGGSTDTQYF	TGTGCCAGCAGCCTCACTACTAGCGGGGGAAGCACAGATACGCAGTATTTT
NA	NA	TRBV7-6	TRBJ2-2	CASSPVGGTGELFF	TGTGCCAGCAGCCCCGTGGGGGGCACCGGGGAGCTGTTTTTT
few	NA	TRBV4-2	TRBJ1-5	CASSFGEWGNQPQHF	TGTGCCAGCAGCTTCGGGGAGTGGGGCAATCAGCCCCAGCATTTT
few	TRBD2	TRBV7-6	TRBJ2-2	CASSLKKGGLAGNTGELFF	TGTGCCAGCAGCTTAAAGAAGGGGGGACTAGCGGGGAACACCGGGGAGCTGTTTTTT
NA	NA	TRBV9	TRBJ2-3	CASSVWSGRRADTQYF	TGTGCCAGCAGCGTATGGAGCGGTAGAAGGGCAGATACGCAGTATTTT
NA	TRBD1	TRBV27	TRBJ1-4	CASSTGTVNEKLFF	TGTGCCAGCAGTACCGGGACAGTTAATGAAAAACTGTTTTTT
NA	TRBD2	TRBV9	TRBJ2-2	CASSGSSGFTGELFF	TGTGCCAGCAGCGGGAGTAGCGGGTTCACCGGGGAGCTGTTTTTT
NA	TRBD1	TRBV9	TRBJ2-6	CASSGPGQGSGANVLTF	TGTGCCAGCAGCGGACCGGGACAGGGCTCTGGGGCCAACGTCCTGACTTTC
few	TRBD1	TRBV5-8	TRBJ1-2	CASSLWTGDGYTF	TGTGCCAGCAGCCTCTGGACAGGGGACGGCTACACCTTC
once	TRBD1	TRBV7-8	TRBJ2-7	CASSLAFDRVGTYEQYF	TGTGCCAGCAGCTTAGCCTTCGACAGGGTAGGAACCTACGAGCAGTACTTC
NA	NA	TRBV6-1	TRBJ2-7	CASSGFQGNYEQYF	TGTGCCAGCAGTGGATTCCAGGGGAACTACGAGCAGTACTTC
NA	TRBD1	TRBV19	TRBJ1-1	CATTEGATEAFF	TGTGCCACAACGGAGGGGGCCACTGAAGCTTTCTTT
NA	TRBD1	TRBV2	TRBJ2-7	CASSDRDRGPYEQYF	TGTGCCAGCAGTGATCGGGACAGGGGGCCCTACGAGCAGTACTTC
NA	TRBD1	TRBV6-1	TRBJ2-7	CASSGKTGAQYF	TGTGCCAGCAGTGGAAAAACAGGGGCGCAGTACTTC
NA	NA	TRBV29-1	TRBJ2-5	CSVEDKGDQYF	TGCAGCGTTGAAGATAAAGGGGATCAGTACTTC
NA	NA	TRBV27	TRBJ2-4	CASSSNRADAKNIQYF	TGTGCCAGCAGTTCAAACAGGGCGGATGCCAAAAACATTCAGTACTTC
NA	NA	TRBV7-8	TRBJ2-3	CASTRFSRGSDTQYF	TGTGCCAGCACCCGGTTTTCGCGGGGATCAGATACGCAGTATTTT